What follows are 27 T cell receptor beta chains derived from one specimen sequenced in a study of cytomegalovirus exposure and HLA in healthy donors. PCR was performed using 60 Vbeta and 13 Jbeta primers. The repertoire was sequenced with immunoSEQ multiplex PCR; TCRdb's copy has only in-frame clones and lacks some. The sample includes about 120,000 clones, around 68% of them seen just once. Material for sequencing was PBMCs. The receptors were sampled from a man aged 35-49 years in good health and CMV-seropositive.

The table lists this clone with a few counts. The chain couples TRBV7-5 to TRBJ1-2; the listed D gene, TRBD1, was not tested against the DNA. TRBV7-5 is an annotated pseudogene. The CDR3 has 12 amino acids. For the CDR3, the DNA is TGTGCCAGAAGCTTACTGGGCGATGGCTACACCTTC. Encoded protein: CARSLLGDGYTF.

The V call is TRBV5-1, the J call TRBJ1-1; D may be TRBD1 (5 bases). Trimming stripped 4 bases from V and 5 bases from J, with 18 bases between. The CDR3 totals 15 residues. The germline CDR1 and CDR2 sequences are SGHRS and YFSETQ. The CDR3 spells CASSLSKFGGTEAFF. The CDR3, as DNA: TGCGCCAGCAGCCTCAGTAAATTTGGGGGGACTGAAGCTTTCTTT.

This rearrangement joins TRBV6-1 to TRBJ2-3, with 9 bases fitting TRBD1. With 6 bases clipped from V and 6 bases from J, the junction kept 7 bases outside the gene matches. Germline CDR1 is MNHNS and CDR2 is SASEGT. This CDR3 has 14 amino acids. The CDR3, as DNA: TGTGCCAGCAGGGGGACAGGGCTTATTGATACGCAGTATTTT. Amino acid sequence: CASRGTGLIDTQYF.

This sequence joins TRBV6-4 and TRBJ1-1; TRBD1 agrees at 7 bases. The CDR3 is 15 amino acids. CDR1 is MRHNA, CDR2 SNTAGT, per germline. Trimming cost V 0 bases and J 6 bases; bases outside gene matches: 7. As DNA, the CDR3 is TGTGCCAGCAGTGACTCGAGCAGGGGGAAATCTGAAGCTTTCTTT. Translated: CASSDSSRGKSEAFF.

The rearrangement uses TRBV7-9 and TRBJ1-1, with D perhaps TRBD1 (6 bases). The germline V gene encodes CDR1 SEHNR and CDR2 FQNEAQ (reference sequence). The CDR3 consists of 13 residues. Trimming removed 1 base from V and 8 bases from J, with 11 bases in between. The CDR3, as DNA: TGTGCCAGCAGCTTAGTGCGGACAGTAGAAGCTTTCTTT. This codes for CASSLVRTVEAFF.

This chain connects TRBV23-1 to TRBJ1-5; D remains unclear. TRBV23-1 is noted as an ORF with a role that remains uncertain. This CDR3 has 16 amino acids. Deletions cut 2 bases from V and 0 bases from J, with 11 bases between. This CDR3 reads CASSQLIKHSNQPQHF. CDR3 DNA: TGCGCCAGCAGTCAACTCATAAAACATAGCAATCAGCCCCAGCATTTT.

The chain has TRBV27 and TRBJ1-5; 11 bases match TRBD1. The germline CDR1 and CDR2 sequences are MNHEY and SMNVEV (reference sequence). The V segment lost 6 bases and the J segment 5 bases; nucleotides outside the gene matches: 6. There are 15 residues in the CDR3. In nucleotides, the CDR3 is TGTGCCAGCAGGGGAGGACAGGGGGCATATCAGCCCCAGCATTTT. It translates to CASRGGQGAYQPQHF.

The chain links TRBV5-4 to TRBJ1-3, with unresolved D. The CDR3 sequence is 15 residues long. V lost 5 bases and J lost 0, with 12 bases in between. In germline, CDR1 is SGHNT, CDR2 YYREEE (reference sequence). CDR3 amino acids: CASRTDSDSGNTIYF. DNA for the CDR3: TGTGCCAGCAGAACCGACTCAGACTCTGGAAACACCATATATTTT.

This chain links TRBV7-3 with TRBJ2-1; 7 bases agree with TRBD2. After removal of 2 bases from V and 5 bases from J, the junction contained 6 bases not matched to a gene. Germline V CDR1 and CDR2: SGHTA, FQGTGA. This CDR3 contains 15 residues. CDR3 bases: TGTGCCAGCAGCTTACGGCTTGGGGGGGACAATGAGCAGTTCTTC. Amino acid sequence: CASSLRLGGDNEQFF.

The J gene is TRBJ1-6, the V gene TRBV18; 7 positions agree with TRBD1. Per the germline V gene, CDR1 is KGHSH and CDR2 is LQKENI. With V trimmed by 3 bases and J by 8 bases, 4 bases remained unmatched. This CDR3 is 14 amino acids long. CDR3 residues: CASSPRDRDSPLHF. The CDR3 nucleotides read TGTGCCAGCTCACCCCGGGACAGAGATTCACCCCTCCACTTT.

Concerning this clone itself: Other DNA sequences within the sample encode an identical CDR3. The CDR3 loop is CASSITGSSYEQYF. The CDR3, as DNA: TGTGCCAGTAGTATCACAGGTTCCTCCTACGAGCAGTACTTC. The V call is TRBV19, the J call TRBJ2-7, with D perhaps TRBD1 (5 bases). Germline CDR1 LNHDA, CDR2 SQIVND (reference sequence). The CDR3 is 14 residues long. The V end was cut by 3 bases, the J end by 0 bases, with 9 bases between.

The CDR3 region is CASRAGDHGNQPQHF. CDR3 nucleotides: TGTGCCAGCAGGGCAGGTGATCATGGCAATCAGCCCCAGCATTTT. This chain connects TRBV6-6 to TRBJ1-5, with D uncertain. Trimming took off 6 bases at V and 2 bases at J, with 14 bases between the two ends. The V gene's germline CDR1 is MNHNY and CDR2 SVGAGI (reference sequence). CDR3 size: 15 residues.

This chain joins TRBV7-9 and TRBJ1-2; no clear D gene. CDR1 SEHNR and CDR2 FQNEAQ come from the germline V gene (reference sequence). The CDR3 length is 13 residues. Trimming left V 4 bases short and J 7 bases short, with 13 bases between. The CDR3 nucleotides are TGTGCCAGCAGCTCCCGGGAGGGCTCTGGCTACACCTTC. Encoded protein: CASSSREGSGYTF.

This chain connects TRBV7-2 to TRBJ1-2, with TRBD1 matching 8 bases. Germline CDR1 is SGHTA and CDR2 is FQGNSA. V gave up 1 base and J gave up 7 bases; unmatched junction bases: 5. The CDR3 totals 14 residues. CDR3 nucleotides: TGTGCCAGCAGCTTAGTCCAGGGGGCGGGTGGCTACACCTTC. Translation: CASSLVQGAGGYTF.

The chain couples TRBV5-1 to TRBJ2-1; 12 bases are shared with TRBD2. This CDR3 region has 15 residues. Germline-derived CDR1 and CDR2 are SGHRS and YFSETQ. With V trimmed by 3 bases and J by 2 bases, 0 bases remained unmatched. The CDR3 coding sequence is TGCGCCAGCAGCTCTAGCGGGGGGGCCTACAATGAGCAGTTCTTC. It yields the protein CASSSSGGAYNEQFF.

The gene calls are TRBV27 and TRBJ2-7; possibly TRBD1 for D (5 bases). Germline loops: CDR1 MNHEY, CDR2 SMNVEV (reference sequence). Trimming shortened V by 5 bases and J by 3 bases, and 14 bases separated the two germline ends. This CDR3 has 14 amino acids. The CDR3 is CASSPLGHSYEQYF. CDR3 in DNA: TGTGCCAGCAGTCCCCTCGGACATAGCTACGAGCAGTACTTC.

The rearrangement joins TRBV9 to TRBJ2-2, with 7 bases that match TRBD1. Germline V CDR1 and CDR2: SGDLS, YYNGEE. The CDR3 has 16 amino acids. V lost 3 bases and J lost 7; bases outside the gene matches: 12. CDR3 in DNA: TGTGCCAGCAGCGACTTATCCGGACAGGCCGACGGGGAGCTGTTTTTT. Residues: CASSDLSGQADGELFF.

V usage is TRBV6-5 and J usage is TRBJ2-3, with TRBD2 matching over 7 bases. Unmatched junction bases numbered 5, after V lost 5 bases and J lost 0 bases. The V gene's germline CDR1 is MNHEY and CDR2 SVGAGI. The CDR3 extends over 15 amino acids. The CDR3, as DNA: TGTGCCAGCAGTCCCTTGCGGGGGAGCACAGATACGCAGTATTTT. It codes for CASSPLRGSTDTQYF.

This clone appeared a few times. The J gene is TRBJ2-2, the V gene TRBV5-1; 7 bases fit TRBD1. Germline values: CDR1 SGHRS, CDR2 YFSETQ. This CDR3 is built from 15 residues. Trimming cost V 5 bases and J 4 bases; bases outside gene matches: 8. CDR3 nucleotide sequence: TGCGCCAGCAGGACAGGGCTAGTGAGCACCGGGGAGCTGTTTTTT. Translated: CASRTGLVSTGELFF.

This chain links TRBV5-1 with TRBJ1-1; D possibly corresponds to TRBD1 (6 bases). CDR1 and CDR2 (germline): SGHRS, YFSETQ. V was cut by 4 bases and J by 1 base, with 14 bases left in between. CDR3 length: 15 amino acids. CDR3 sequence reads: CASSLWSGQNTEAFF. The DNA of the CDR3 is TGCGCCAGCAGCCTTTGGTCGGGACAGAACACTGAAGCTTTCTTT. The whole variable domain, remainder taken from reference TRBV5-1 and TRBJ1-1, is KAGVTQTPRYLIKTRGQQVTLSCSPISGHRSVSWYQQTPGQGLQFLFEYFSETQRNKGNFPGRFSGRQFSNSRSEMNVSTLELGDSALYLCASSLWSGQNTEAFFGQGTRLTVV.

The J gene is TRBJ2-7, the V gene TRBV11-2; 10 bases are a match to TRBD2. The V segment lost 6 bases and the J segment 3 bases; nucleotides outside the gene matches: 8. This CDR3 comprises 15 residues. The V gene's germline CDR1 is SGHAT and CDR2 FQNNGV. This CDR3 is CASRPTSGEGYEQYF. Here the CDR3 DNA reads TGTGCCAGCAGACCAACTAGCGGGGAAGGCTACGAGCAGTACTTC. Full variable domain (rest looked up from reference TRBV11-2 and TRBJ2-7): EAGVAQSPRYKIIEKRQSVAFWCNPISGHATLYWYQQILGQGPKLLIQFQNNGVVDDSQLPKDRFSAERLKGVDSTLKIQPAKLEDSAVYLCASRPTSGEGYEQYFGPGTRLTVT.

This chain's CDR3 is CASSDRQSNQPQHF. The CDR3 DNA reads TGTGCCAGCAGTGATCGACAGTCCAATCAGCCCCAGCATTTT. The gene calls are TRBV6-1 and TRBJ1-5; D might be TRBD1 (5 bases). This CDR3 region has 14 residues. Germline V lookup: CDR1 MNHNS, CDR2 SASEGT. Trimming cost V 3 bases and J 3 bases, with 9 bases left between them.

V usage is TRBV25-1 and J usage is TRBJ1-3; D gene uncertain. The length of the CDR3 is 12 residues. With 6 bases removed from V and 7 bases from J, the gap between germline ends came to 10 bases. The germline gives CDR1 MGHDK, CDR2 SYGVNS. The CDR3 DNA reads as TGTGCCAGCAGCCTCCCTCCGAACACCATATATTTT. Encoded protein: CASSLPPNTIYF.

The CDR3 spells CASSMTFRREQYF. The CDR3 region has the DNA TGTGCCAGCAGCATGACTTTCCGAAGGGAGCAGTACTTC. The V and J genes are TRBV27 and TRBJ2-7; the D is unclear. The CDR3 has 13 amino acids. The germline V gene encodes CDR1 MNHEY and CDR2 SMNVEV (reference sequence). V was clipped by 6 bases and J by 7 bases, with 16 bases between them.

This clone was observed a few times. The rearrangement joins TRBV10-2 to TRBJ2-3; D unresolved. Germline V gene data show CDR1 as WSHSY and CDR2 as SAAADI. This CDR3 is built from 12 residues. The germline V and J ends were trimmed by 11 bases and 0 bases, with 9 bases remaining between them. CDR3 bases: TGCGCCTCGGGTACCAGCACAGATACGCAGTATTTT. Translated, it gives CASGTSTDTQYF.

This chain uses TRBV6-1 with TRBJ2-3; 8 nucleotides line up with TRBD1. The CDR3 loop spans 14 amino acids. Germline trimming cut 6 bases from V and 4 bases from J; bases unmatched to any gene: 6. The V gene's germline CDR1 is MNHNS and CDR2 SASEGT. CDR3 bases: TGTGCCAGCAGCCTAGACAGGGGCTCAGATACGCAGTATTTT. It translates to CASSLDRGSDTQYF.

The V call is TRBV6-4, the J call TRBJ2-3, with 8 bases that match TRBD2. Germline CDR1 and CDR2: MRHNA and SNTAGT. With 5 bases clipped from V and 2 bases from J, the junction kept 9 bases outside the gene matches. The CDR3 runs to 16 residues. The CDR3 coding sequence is TGTGCCAGCAGTTTTTCTAGCGGGTACCACACAGATACGCAGTATTTT. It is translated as CASSFSSGYHTDTQYF.